This TCR beta chain is from a study of CD8 T cells in ankylosing spondylitis. Regarding the study as a whole: Reports say disease-linked clones showed up significantly more in matched ankylosing spondylitis synovial fluid.

A single record per CDR3 protein comes from TCRdb applying MiXCR to the 5' RACE reads. Of 150,000 to 200,000 distinct CDR3 sequences listed, roughly 30% were seen once; the top ten hold 6%. There are a few counts of this clonotype. Its antigen is still unknown. The CDR3 is 14 amino acids. V lost 5 bases, J lost 5 bases, and 15 bases lay in between. The V and J genes are TRBV12-3 or TRBV12-4 and TRBJ1-1; weak D call: TRBD1 (5 bases). Input material: synovial fluid, either unsorted or a sorted T cell fraction (not recorded which). The sequence came from a male donor with ankylosing spondylitis. The CDR3 protein is CASSPIRGITEAFF. The CDR3 DNA reads TGTGCCAGCAGTCCCATAAGGGGCATAACTGAAGCTTTCTTT.